This TCR beta chain emerged from a study of shared clonotypes between healthy human individuals. Overall study context: Each donor's CD4 naive and CD4 memory cells filled three plates apiece, CD8 naive two, and CD8 memory one. Study-wide results and limits: Blood was the only sampled material, and tissue repertoires likely differ. Generally, estimated richness proved larger in naive subsets than it did in memory subsets.

This clone was observed once. What it recognizes is unknown. CDR3 length equals 16 residues. V lost 0 bases and J 2 bases, leaving 11 bases between the germline ends. CDR1 is MGHRA and CDR2 is YSYEKL in the germline V gene. The protocol was immunoSEQ multiplex PCR, while the TCRdb copy is restricted to in-frame clones and leaves out a portion. The sample lists roughly 650,000 clones; about 97% were seen once. Participating donors were healthy, HIV-negative adults free of recent acute infections or vaccinations. The source is a woman in her twenties or thirties in good health. V usage is TRBV4-1 and J usage is TRBJ2-1; no definite D call. Sequencing was carried out using naive CD4+ T cells sorted from blood. Subset noted: CD45RA+ positively selected. The CDR3 loop is CASSQELRSTYNEQFF. The CDR3 DNA reads as TGCGCCAGCAGCCAAGAGTTGCGGAGCACCTACAATGAGCAGTTCTTC.